These 11 T cell receptor beta chains were sequenced from one sample in a study of blood T cells in healthy people across ages. A second PCR, run for about 6 to 11 cycles, used a sample-barcoded 5' primer plus a J-beta primer mix. TCRdb recomputed calls from the 5' RACE reads with MiXCR, one row per CDR3 protein. The table has about 1.6 million distinct CDR3 sequences, about 31% seen once. Sequences were obtained from blood. These receptors originate from a woman in her 30s in good health.

This clonotype was observed once. The chain combines TRBV2 with TRBJ1-1, with 7 nucleotides matching TRBD1. The junction had 13 bases not matched to a gene; V was cut back by 11 bases and J by 1 base. CDR1 is SNHLY and CDR2 is FYNNEI in the germline V gene. The CDR3 has 15 residues. The CDR3 nucleotides read TGTGCCTGTACACGCACCGGGACAGAGAACACTGAAGCTTTCTTT. It specifies CACTRTGTENTEAFF.

The chain joins TRBV10-2 to TRBJ2-3; 8 positions agree with TRBD1. Germline CDR1 and CDR2: WSHSY and SAAADI. The junction had 4 bases not matched to a gene; V was cut back by 6 bases and J by 2 bases. The CDR3 sequence is 14 residues long. The CDR3 protein is CASRRTGNTDTQYF. CDR3 nucleotide sequence: TGCGCCAGCAGACGGACAGGGAACACAGATACGCAGTATTTT.

The chain links TRBV27 to TRBJ2-7; TRBD2 aligns across 14 bases. J gave up 3 bases and V 7 bases, and 14 bases lay outside the gene matches. The CDR3 has 18 amino acids. Germline V gene lookup returns CDR1 MNHEY and CDR2 SMNVEV (reference sequence). The CDR3 here is CASTPTGLAGVGSYEQYF. DNA for the CDR3: TGTGCCAGCACGCCTACGGGACTAGCGGGAGTGGGGAGCTACGAGCAGTACTTC.

In this sample, this clonotype turned up a few times. The chain carries TRBV10-3 and TRBJ2-3; 8 bases map to TRBD2. V trimming: 7 bases; J trimming: 3 bases; junction bases outside the gene matches: 3. In germline, CDR1 is ENHRY, CDR2 SYGVKD. The CDR3 runs 13 residues. The CDR3 is CAITQRGTDTQYF. As DNA, the CDR3 is TGTGCCATCACGCAGCGGGGGACAGATACGCAGTATTTT.

This chain connects TRBV5-1 to TRBJ1-1; D might be TRBD1 (6 bases). The CDR3 runs 15 residues. Germline CDR1 is SGHRS and CDR2 is YFSETQ. Trimming took off 0 bases at V and 5 bases at J, with 14 bases between the two ends. This chain's CDR3 is CASSLDVGARTEAFF. As DNA, the CDR3 is TGCGCCAGCAGCTTGGACGTGGGGGCGCGTACTGAAGCTTTCTTT.

The chain recombines TRBV6-6 with TRBJ2-3, with 7 bases identical to TRBD2. CDR1 is MNHNY and CDR2 is SVGAGI in the germline V gene (reference sequence). The CDR3 is 16 residues long. Trimming at V came to 8 bases and at J to 3 bases, leaving 14 bases not matched to a gene. The CDR3 loop reads CASSRGRAYGTDTQYF. The CDR3 bases are TGTGCCAGCTCTAGAGGGAGGGCCTATGGTACAGATACGCAGTATTTT.

The chain employs TRBV4-1 and TRBJ2-2, with a weak D call TRBD2 (6 bases). Germline V gene sequence: CDR1 MGHRA, CDR2 YSYEKL. The CDR3 contains 16 residues. The V end was cut by 0 bases, the J end by 4 bases, with 12 bases between. CDR3 sequence (DNA): TGCGCCAGCAGCCAAGAGGAGAGTAGCGGCACCGGGGAGCTGTTTTTT. It codes for CASSQEESSGTGELFF.

This rearrangement joins TRBV28 to TRBJ2-7; D is unclear. Trimming stripped 1 base from V and 2 bases from J, with 15 bases between. This CDR3 is 16 amino acids long. Germline V gene lookup returns CDR1 MDHEN and CDR2 SYDVKM. The CDR3 DNA reads as TGTGCCAGCAGTTTATACACGTGGGAAGGTACCTACGAGCAGTACTTC. Amino acids: CASSLYTWEGTYEQYF. Supplemented by reference TRBV28 and TRBJ2-7, the full variable domain reads DVKVTQSSRYLVKRTGEKVFLECVQDMDHENMFWYRQDPGLGLRLIYFSYDVKMKEKGDIPEGYSVSREKKERFSLILESASTNQTSMYLCASSLYTWEGTYEQYFGPGTRLTVT.

This clonotype was observed a handful of times. The rearrangement uses TRBV7-2 and TRBJ2-7, with 12 bases lining up with TRBD2. CDR1 is SGHTA, CDR2 FQGNSA, per germline. The CDR3 is 17 amino acids. Unmatched junction bases numbered 10, after V lost 5 bases and J lost 2 bases. This CDR3 is CASSGTPGLAGTYEQYF. The CDR3 DNA reads TGTGCCAGCAGCGGTACCCCCGGACTAGCGGGGACCTACGAGCAGTACTTC. The whole variable domain, remainder taken from reference TRBV7-2 and TRBJ2-7, is GAGVSQSPSNKVTEKGKDVELRCDPISGHTALYWYRQSLGQGLEFLIYFQGNSAPDKSGLPSDRFSAERTGGSVSTLTIQRTQQEDSAVYLCASSGTPGLAGTYEQYFGPGTRLTVT.

V gene TRBV27 combines with J gene TRBJ1-2; D might be TRBD1 (5 bases). There are 14 residues in the CDR3. The germline CDR1 and CDR2 sequences are MNHEY and SMNVEV (reference sequence). V was pared by 5 bases and J by 0 bases, with 10 bases between. The CDR3 nucleotides read TGTGCCAGCAGTGGGGGGGGAGCTAACTATGGCTACACCTTC. Protein: CASSGGGANYGYTF.

This rearrangement joins TRBV7-9 to TRBJ2-1, with 9 bases lining up with TRBD2. The CDR3 extends over 19 amino acids. Germline V gene lookup returns CDR1 SEHNR and CDR2 FQNEAQ (reference sequence). V trimming: 4 bases; J trimming: 1 base; junction bases outside the gene matches: 14. Here the CDR3 reads CASSSSSGALPLSYNEQFF. The CDR3 DNA reads as TGTGCCAGCAGCTCCTCTAGCGGGGCCCTACCATTATCCTACAATGAGCAGTTCTTC.